This T cell receptor (beta chain) is drawn from a study of cytomegalovirus exposure and HLA in healthy donors. Points on this clone: Its antigen is undetermined.

The trim removed 7 bases at V and 6 bases at J, leaving 8 bases unmatched. There are 14 residues in the CDR3. Germline V gene sequence: CDR1 WSHSY, CDR2 SAAADI. PCR was performed using 60 Vbeta and 13 Jbeta primers. The protocol was immunoSEQ multiplex PCR, while the TCRdb copy is restricted to in-frame clones and leaves out a portion. The sample contains 150,000 to 200,000 clones, approximately 78% of which appear only once. Study-wide results and limits: Prediction of most subjects' HLA-A and HLA-B alleles by TCR beta sequences was reportedly accurate.

The sequence was obtained from a woman between 18 and 29 years old in good health and CMV-seronegative. Source material: PBMCs. This chain connects TRBV10-2 to TRBJ2-2; 7 nucleotides align to TRBD1. Here the CDR3 reads CASKQGIISGELFF. The CDR3 DNA reads as TGCGCCAGCAAACAGGGGATTATTTCCGGGGAGCTGTTTTTT.